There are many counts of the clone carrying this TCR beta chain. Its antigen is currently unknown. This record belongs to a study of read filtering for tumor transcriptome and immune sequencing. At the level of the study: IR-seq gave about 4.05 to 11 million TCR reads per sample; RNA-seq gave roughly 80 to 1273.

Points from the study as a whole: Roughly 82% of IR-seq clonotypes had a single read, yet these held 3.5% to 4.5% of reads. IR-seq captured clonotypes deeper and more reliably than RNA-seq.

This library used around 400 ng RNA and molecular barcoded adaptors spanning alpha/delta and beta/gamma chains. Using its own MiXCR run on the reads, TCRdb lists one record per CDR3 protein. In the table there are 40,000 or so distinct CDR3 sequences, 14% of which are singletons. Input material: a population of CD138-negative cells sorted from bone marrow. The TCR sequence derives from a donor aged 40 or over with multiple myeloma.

CDR3 region: CASSASGTYEQYF. In nucleotides, the CDR3 is TGTGCCAGCAGTGCTTCAGGTACCTACGAGCAGTACTTC. This chain links TRBV2 with TRBJ2-7; D unresolved. V dropped 4 bases and J dropped 2 bases, with 9 bases sitting between them. The CDR3 is 13 amino acids. The germline V gene encodes CDR1 SNHLY and CDR2 FYNNEI.